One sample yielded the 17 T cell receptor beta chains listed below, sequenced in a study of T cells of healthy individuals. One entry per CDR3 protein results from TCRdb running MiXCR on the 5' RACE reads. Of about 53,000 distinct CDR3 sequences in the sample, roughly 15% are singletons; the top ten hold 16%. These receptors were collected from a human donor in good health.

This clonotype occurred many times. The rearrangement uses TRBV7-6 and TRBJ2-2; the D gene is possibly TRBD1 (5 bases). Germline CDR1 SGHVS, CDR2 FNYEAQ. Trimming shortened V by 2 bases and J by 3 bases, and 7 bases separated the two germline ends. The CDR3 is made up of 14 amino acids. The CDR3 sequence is CASSLLGDTGELFF. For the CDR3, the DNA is TGTGCCAGCAGCTTATTAGGGGACACCGGGGAGCTGTTTTTT.

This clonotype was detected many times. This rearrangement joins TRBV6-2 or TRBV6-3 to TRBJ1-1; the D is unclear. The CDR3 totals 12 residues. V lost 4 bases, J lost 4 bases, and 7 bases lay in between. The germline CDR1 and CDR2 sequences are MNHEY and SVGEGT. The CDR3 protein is CASSSVGTEAFF. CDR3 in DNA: TGTGCCAGCAGTTCGGTAGGCACTGAAGCTTTCTTT.

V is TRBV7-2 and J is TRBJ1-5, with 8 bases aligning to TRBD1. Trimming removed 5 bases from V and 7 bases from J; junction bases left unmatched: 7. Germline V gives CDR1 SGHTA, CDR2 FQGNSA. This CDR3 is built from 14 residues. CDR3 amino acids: CASSPGQGSQPQHF. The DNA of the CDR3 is TGTGCCAGCAGCCCCGGACAGGGCTCACAGCCCCAGCATTTT.

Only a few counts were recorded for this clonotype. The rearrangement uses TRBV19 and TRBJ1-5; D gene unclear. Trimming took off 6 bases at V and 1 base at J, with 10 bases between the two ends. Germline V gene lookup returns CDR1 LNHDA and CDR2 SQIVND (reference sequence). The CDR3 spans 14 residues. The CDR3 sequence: CASSSAGSNQPQHF. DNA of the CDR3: TGTGCCAGTAGCTCGGCGGGAAGCAATCAGCCCCAGCATTTT.

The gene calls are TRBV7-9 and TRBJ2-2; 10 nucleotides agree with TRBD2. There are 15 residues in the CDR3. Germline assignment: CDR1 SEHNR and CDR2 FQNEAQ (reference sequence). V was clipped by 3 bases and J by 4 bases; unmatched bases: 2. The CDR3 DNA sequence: TGTGCCAGCAGCTTCACTAGCGGGGCCACCGGGGAGCTGTTTTTT. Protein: CASSFTSGATGELFF.

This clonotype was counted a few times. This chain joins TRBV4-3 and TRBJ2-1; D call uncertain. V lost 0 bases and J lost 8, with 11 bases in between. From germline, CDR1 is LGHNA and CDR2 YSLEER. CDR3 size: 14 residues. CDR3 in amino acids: CASSQDLPSHEQFF. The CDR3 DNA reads TGCGCCAGCAGCCAAGATCTGCCCAGTCATGAGCAGTTCTTC.

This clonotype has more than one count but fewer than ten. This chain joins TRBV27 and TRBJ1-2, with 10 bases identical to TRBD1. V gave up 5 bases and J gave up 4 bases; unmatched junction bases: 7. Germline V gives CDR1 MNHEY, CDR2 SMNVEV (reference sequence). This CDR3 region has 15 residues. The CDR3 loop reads CASSQGRDRGYGYTF. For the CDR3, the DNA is TGTGCCAGCAGTCAGGGCCGGGACAGGGGCTATGGCTACACCTTC.

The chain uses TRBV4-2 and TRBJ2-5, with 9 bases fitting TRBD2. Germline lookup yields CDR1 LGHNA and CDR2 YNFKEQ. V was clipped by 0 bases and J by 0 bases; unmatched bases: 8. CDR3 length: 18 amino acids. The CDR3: CASSQDWLAGPYQETQYF. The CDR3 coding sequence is TGTGCCAGCAGCCAAGATTGGCTAGCGGGGCCTTACCAAGAGACCCAGTACTTC.

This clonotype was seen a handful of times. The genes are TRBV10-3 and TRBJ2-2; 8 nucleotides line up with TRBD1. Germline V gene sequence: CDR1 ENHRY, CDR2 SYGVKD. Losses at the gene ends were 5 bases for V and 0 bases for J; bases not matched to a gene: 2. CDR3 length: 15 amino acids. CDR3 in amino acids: CAISTGQANTGELFF. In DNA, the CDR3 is TGTGCCATCAGTACGGGACAGGCGAACACCGGGGAGCTGTTTTTT.

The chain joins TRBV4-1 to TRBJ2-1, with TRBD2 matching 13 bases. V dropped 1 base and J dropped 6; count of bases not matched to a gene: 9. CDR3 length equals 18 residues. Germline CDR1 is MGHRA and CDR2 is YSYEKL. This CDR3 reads CASSQVDLGLAGSNEQFF. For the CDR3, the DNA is TGCGCCAGCAGCCAAGTTGATCTGGGACTAGCGGGAAGCAATGAGCAGTTCTTC.

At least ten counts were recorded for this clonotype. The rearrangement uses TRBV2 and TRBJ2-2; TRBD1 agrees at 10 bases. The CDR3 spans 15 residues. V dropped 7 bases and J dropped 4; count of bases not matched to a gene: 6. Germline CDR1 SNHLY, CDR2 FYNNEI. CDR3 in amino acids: CASIGTGAGTGELFF. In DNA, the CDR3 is TGTGCCAGCATCGGGACAGGGGCTGGCACCGGGGAGCTGTTTTTT.

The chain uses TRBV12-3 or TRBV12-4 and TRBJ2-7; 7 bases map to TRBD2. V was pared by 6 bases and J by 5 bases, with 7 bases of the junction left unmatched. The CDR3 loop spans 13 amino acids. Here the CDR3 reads CASRVLAYDEQYF. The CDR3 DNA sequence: TGTGCCAGCAGGGTACTAGCGTACGACGAGCAGTACTTC.

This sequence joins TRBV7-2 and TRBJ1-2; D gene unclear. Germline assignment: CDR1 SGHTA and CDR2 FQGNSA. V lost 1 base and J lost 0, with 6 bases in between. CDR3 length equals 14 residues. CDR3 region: CASSLGTANYGYTF. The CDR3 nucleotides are TGTGCCAGCAGCTTAGGGACTGCTAACTATGGCTACACCTTC.

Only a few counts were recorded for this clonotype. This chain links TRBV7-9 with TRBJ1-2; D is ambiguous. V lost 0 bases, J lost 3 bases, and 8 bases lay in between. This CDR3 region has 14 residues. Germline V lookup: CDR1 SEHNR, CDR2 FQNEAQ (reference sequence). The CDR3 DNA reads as TGTGCCAGCAGCTTAGCCTGGGAAGACTATGGCTACACCTTC. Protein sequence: CASSLAWEDYGYTF.

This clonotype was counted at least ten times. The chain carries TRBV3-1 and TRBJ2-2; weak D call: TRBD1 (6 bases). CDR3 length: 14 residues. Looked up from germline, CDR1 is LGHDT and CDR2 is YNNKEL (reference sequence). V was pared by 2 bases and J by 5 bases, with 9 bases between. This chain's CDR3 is CASSQRGSTGELFF. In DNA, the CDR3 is TGTGCCAGCAGCCAAAGGGGGAGTACCGGGGAGCTGTTTTTT.

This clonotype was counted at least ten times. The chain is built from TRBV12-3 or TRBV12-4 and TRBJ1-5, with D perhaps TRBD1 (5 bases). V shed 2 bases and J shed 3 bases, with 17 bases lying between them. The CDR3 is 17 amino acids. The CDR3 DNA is TGTGCCAGCAGTTTATCGGGTCCGGGGGACTTCAATCAGCCCCAGCATTTT. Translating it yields CASSLSGPGDFNQPQHF.

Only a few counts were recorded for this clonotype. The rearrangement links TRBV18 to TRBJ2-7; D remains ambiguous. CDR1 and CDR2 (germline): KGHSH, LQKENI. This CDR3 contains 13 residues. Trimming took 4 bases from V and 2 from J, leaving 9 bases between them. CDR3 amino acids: CASSQSGAYEQYF. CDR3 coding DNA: TGTGCCAGCTCACAATCCGGCGCCTACGAGCAGTACTTC.